Sequencing of this TCR beta chain was carried out in a study of T cell changes during pregnancy in multiple sclerosis. J lost 7 bases, V lost 5 bases, and 9 bases had no gene match. Germline V gives CDR1 SGHRS, CDR2 YFSETQ. The CDR3 extends over 14 amino acids. Assay used: immunoSEQ multiplex PCR; TCRdb lists only in-frame clones, some missing. The sample holds 55,000 to 70,000 clones; roughly nine tenths are singletons and the top ten take about 0.38%. Here the sequenced sample was CD4+ T cells from peripheral blood mononuclear cells, taken in the third trimester of pregnancy. The J gene is TRBJ1-1, the V gene TRBV5-1, with TRBD1 matching over 9 bases. The source is a female donor with multiple sclerosis, enrolled in a pregnancy study. The CDR3 DNA is TGCGCCAGCAGTTTCGACAGGGGGTATGATGAAGCTTTCTTT. Its protein is CASSFDRGYDEAFF.